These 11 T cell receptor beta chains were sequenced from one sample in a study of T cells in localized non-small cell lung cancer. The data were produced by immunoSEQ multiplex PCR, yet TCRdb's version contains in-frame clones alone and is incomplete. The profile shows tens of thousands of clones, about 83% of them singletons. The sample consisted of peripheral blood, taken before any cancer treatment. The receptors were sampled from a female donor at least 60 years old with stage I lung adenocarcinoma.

The CDR3 nucleotides read TGCGCCAGCAGCGCTTCCGGGACAGGGAAAAAAAACACTGAAGCTTTCTTT. It is translated as CASSASGTGKKNTEAFF. The J gene is TRBJ1-1, the V gene TRBV5-1, with 9 nucleotides matching TRBD1. The junction had 12 bases not matched to a gene; V was cut back by 4 bases and J by 2 bases. This CDR3 has 17 amino acids. CDR1 and CDR2 from the germline V gene are SGHRS and YFSETQ.

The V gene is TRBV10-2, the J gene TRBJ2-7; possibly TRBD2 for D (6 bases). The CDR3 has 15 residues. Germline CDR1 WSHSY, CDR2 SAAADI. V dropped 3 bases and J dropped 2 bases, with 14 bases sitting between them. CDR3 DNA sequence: TGCGCCAGCAGTGACGGGGGAGGACATCCCTACGAGCAGTACTTC. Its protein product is CASSDGGGHPYEQYF.

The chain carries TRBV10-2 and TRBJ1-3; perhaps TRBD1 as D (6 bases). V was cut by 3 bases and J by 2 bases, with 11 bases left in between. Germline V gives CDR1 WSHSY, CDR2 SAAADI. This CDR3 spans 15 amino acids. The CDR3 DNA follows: TGCGCCAGCAGTGACACGGGGGCAGCTGGAAACACCATATATTTT. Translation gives CASSDTGAAGNTIYF.

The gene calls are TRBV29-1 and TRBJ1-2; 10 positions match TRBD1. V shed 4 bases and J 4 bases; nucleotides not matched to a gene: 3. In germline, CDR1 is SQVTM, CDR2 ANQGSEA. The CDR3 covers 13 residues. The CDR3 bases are TGCAGCGTTGGACAGGGGGCTAGCTATGGCTACACCTTC. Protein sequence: CSVGQGASYGYTF. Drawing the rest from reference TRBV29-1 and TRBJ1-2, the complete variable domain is SAVISQKPSRDICQRGTSLTIQCQVDSQVTMMFWYRQQPGQSLTLIATANQGSEATYESGFVIDKFPISRPNLTFSTLTVSNMSPEDSSIYLCSVGQGASYGYTFGSGTRLTVV.

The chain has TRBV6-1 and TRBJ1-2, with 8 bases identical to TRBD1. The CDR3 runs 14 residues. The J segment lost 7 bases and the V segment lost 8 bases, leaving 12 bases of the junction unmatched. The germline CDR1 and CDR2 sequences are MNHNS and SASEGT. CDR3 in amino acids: CASDKPGGGSGYTF. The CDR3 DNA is TGTGCCAGCGATAAACCAGGGGGCGGGTCTGGCTACACCTTC.

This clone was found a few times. CDR3 loop: CASSPAGSYGYTF. As DNA, the CDR3 is TGTGCCAGCAGCCCCGCCGGTAGCTATGGCTACACCTTC. V and J are TRBV9 and TRBJ1-2; D is unresolved. This CDR3 spans 13 amino acids. Trimming left V 4 bases short and J 4 bases short, with 11 bases between. Germline V gene sequence: CDR1 SGDLS, CDR2 YYNGEE.

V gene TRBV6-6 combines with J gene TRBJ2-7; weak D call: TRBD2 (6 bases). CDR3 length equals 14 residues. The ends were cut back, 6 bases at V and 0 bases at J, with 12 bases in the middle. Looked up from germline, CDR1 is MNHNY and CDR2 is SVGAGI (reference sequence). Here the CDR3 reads CASSRDSGSYEQYF. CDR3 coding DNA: TGTGCCAGCAGCCGGGACTCCGGCTCCTACGAGCAGTACTTC.

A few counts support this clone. The CDR3 region is CASSDGTHRGTYEQYF. As DNA, the CDR3 is TGTGCCAGCAGTGATGGGACTCACCGGGGGACCTACGAGCAGTACTTC. The chain carries TRBV6-1 and TRBJ2-7; possible D gene TRBD2, 6 bases. Germline V lookup: CDR1 MNHNS, CDR2 SASEGT. V lost 3 bases to trimming and J lost 2 bases, with 17 bases between them. CDR3 length: 16 residues.

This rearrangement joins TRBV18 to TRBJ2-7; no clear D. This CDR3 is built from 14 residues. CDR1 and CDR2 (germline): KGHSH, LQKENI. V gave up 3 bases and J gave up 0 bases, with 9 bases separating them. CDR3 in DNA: TGTGCCAGCTCACCCGAGGACGGCTCCTACGAGCAGTACTTC. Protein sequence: CASSPEDGSYEQYF. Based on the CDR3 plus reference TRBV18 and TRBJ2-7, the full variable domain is NAGVMQNPRHLVRRRGQEARLRCSPMKGHSHVYWYRQLPEEGLKFMVYLQKENIIDESGMPKERFSAEFPKEGPSILRIQQVVRGDSAAYFCASSPEDGSYEQYFGPGTRLTVT.

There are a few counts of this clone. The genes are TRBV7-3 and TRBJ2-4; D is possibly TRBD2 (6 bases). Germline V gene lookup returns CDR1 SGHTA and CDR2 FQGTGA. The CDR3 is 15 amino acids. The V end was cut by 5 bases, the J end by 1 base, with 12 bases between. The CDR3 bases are TGTGCCAGCAGCCCTGGAGGGAGTGCCAAAAACATTCAGTACTTC. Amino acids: CASSPGGSAKNIQYF. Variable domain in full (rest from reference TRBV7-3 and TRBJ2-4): GAGVSQTPSNKVTEKGKYVELRCDPISGHTALYWYRQSLGQGPEFLIYFQGTGAADDSGLPNDRFFAVRPEGSVSTLKIQRTERGDSAVYLCASSPGGSAKNIQYFGAGTRLSVL.

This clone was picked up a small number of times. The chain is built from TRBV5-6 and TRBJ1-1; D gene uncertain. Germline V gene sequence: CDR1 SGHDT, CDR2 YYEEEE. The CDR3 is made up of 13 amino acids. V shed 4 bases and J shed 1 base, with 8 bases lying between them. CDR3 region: CASSRQPNTEAFF. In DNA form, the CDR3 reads TGTGCCAGCAGCCGACAACCGAACACTGAAGCTTTCTTT.